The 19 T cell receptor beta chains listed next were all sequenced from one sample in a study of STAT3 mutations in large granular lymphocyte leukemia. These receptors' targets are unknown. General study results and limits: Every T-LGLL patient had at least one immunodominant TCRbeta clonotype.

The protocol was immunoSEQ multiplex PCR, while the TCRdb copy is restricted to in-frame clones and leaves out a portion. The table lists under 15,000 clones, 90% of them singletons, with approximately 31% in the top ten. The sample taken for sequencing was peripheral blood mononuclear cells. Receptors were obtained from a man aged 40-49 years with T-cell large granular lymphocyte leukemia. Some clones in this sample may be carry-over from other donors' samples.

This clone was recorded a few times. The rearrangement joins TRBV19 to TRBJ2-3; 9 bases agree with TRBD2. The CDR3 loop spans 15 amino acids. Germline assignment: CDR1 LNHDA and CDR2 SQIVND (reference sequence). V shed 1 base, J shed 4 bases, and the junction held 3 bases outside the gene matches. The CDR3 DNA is TGTGCCAGTAGTATAGGCGGGGGGGCTGCAGATACGCAGTATTTT. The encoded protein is CASSIGGGAADTQYF.

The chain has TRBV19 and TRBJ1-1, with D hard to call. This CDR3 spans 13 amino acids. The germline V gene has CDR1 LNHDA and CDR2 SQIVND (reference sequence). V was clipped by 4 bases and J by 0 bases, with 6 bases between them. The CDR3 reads CASSNQVNTEAFF. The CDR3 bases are TGTGCCAGTAGTAACCAGGTGAACACTGAAGCTTTCTTT. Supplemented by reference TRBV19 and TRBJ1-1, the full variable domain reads DGGITQSPKYLFRKEGQNVTLSCEQNLNHDAMYWYRQDPGQGLRLIYYSQIVNDFQKGDIAEGYSVSREKKESFPLTVTSAQKNPTAFYLCASSNQVNTEAFFGQGTRLTVV.

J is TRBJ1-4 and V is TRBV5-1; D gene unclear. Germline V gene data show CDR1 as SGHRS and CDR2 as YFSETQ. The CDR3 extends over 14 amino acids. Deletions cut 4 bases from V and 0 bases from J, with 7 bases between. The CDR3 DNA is TGCGCCAGCAGCGCGGGTACAACTAATGAAAAACTGTTTTTT. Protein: CASSAGTTNEKLFF.

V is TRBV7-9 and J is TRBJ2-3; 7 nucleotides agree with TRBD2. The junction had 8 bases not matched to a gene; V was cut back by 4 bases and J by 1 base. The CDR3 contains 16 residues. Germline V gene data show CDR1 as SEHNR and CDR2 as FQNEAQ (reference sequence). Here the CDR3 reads CASSSGLVPGTDTQYF. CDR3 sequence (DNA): TGTGCCAGCAGCTCTGGACTAGTCCCCGGCACAGATACGCAGTATTTT.

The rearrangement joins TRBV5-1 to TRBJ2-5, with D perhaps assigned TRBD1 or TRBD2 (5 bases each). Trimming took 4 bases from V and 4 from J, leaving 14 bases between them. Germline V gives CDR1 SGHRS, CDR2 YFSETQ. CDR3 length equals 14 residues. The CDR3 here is CASSTRDGLETQYF. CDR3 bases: TGCGCCAGCAGCACCCGGGACGGTCTAGAGACCCAGTACTTC.

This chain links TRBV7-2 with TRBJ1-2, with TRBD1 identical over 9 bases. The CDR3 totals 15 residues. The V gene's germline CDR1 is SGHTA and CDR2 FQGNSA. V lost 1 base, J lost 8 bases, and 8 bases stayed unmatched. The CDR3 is CASSLGFDRGEGYTF. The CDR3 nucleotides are TGTGCCAGCAGCTTAGGTTTCGACAGGGGGGAAGGCTACACCTTC.

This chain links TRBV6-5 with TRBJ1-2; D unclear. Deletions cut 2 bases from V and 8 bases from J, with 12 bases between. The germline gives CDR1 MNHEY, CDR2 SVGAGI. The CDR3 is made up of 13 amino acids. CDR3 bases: TGTGCCAGCAGTTACACGGTCGCAACGGGCTACACCTTC. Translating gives CASSYTVATGYTF.

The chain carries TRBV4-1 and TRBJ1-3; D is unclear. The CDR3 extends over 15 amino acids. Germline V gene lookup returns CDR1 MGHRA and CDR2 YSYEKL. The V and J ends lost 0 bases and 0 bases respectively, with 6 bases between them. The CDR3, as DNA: TGCGCCAGCAGCCAAGATCTGCTCTCTGGAAACACCATATATTTT. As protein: CASSQDLLSGNTIYF.

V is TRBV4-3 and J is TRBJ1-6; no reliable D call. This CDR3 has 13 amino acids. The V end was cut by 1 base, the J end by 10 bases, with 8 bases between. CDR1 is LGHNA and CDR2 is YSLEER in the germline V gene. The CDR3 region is CASSQAVRSPLHF. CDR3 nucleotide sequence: TGCGCCAGCAGCCAAGCCGTCCGATCACCCCTCCACTTT.

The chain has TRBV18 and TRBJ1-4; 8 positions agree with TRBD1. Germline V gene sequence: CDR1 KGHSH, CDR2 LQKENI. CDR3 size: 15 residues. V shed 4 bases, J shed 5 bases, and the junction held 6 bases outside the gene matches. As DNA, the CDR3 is TGTGCCAGCTCACTCACAGGGGGTCAGAATGAAAAACTGTTTTTT. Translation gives CASSLTGGQNEKLFF.

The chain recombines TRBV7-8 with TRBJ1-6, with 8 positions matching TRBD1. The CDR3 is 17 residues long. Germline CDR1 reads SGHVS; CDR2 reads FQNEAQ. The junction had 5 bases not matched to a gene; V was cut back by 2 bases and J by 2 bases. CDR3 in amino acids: CASSLPRQGPYNSPLHF. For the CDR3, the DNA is TGTGCCAGCAGCTTACCCCGACAGGGGCCCTATAATTCACCCCTCCACTTT. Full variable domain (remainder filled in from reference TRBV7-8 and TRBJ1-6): GAGVSQSPRYKVAKRGQDVALRCDPISGHVSLFWYQQALGQGPEFLTYFQNEAQLDKSGLPSDRFFAERPEGSVSTLKIQRTQQEDSAVYLCASSLPRQGPYNSPLHFGNGTRLTVT.

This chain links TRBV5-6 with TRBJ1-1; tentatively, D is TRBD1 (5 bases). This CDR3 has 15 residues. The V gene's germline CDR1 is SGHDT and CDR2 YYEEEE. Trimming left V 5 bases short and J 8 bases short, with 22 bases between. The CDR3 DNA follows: TGTGCCAGCAGATCCTTCTTCGGGACGGGAGACGAAGCTTTCTTT. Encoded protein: CASRSFFGTGDEAFF. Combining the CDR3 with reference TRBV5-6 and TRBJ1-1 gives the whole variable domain DAGVTQSPTHLIKTRGQQVTLRCSPKSGHDTVSWYQQALGQGPQFIFQYYEEEERQRGNFPDRFSGHQFPNYSSELNVNALLLGDSALYLCASRSFFGTGDEAFFGQGTRLTVV.

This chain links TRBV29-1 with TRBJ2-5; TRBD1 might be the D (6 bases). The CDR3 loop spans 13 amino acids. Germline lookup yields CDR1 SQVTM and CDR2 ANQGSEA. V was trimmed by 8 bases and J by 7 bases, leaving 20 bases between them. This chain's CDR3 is CSLLEAGEGTQYF. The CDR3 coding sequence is TGCAGCCTCCTAGAGGCAGGGGAAGGGACCCAGTACTTC. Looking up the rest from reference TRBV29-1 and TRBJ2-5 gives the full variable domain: SAVISQKPSRDICQRGTSLTIQCQVDSQVTMMFWYRQQPGQSLTLIATANQGSEATYESGFVIDKFPISRPNLTFSTLTVSNMSPEDSSIYLCSLLEAGEGTQYFGPGTRLLVL.

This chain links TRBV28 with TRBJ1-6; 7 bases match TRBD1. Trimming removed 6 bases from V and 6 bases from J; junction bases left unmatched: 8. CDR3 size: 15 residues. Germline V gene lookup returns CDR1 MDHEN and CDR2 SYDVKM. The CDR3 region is CASSPPGQPNSPLHF. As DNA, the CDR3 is TGTGCCAGCAGCCCGCCGGGACAGCCTAATTCACCCCTCCACTTT.

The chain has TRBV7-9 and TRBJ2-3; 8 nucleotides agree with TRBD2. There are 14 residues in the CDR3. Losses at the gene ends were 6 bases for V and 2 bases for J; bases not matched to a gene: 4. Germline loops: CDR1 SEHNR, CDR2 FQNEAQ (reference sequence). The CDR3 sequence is CASRRGGNTDTQYF. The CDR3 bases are TGTGCCAGCAGACGGGGGGGCAACACAGATACGCAGTATTTT.

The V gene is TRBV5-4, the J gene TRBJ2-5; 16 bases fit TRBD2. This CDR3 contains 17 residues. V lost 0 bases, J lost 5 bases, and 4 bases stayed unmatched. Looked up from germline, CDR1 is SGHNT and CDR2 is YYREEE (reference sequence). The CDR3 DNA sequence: TGTGCCAGCAGCTTGGCGGGACTAGCGGGGGGGCCGGAGACCCAGTACTTC. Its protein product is CASSLAGLAGGPETQYF. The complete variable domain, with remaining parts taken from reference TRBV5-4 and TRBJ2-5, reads ETGVTQSPTHLIKTRGQQVTLRCSSQSGHNTVSWYQQALGQGPQFIFQYYREEENGRGNFPPRFSGLQFPNYSSELNVNALELDDSALYLCASSLAGLAGGPETQYFGPGTRLLVL.

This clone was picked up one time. CDR3 sequence reads: CASSWGQPQHF. The CDR3 nucleotides read TGTGCCAGCAGTTGGGGTCAGCCCCAGCATTTT. V and J are TRBV6-6 and TRBJ1-5; D ambiguous. The V end lost 4 bases, the J end lost 6 bases, and 4 bases lay between the germline ends. Germline CDR1 reads MNHNY; CDR2 reads SVGAGI (reference sequence). This CDR3 is built from 11 residues.

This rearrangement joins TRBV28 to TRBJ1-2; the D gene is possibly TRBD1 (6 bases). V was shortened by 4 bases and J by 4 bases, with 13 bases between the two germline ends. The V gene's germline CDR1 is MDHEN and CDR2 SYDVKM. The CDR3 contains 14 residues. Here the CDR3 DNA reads TGTGCCAGCAGTTGGGGCAGGGGTTCCTATGGCTACACCTTC. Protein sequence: CASSWGRGSYGYTF.

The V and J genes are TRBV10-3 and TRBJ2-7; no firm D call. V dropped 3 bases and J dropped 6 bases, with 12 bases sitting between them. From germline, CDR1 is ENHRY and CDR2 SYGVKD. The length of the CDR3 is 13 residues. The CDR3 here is CAISDSPSPEQYF. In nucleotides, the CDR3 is TGTGCCATCAGTGACTCCCCTTCCCCCGAGCAGTACTTC.